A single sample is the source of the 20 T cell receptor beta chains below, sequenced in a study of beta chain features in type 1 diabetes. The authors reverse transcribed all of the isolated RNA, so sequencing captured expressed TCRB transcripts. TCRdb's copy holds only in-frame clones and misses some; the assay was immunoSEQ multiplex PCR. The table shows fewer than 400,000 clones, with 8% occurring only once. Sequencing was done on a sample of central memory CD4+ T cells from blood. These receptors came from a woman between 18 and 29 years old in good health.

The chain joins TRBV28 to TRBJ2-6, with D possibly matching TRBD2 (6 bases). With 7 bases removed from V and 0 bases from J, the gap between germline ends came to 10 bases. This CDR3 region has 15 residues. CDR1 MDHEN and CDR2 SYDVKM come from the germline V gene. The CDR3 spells CASNGGDSGANVLTF. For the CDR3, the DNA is TGTGCCAGCAATGGCGGGGACTCTGGGGCCAACGTCCTGACTTTC. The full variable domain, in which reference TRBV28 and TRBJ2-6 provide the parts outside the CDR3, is DVKVTQSSRYLVKRTGEKVFLECVQDMDHENMFWYRQDPGLGLRLIYFSYDVKMKEKGDIPEGYSVSREKKERFSLILESASTNQTSMYLCASNGGDSGANVLTFGAGSRLTVL.

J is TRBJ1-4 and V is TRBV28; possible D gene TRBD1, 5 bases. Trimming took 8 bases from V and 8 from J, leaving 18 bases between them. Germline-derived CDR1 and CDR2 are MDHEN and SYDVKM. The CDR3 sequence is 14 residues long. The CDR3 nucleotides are TGTGCCAGCCTGATGGCCAGGGCAAACGAAAAACTGTTTTTT. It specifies CASLMARANEKLFF.

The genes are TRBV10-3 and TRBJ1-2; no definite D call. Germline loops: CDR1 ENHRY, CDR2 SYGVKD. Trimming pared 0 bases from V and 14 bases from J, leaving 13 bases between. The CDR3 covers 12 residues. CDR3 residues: CAISESRWGETF. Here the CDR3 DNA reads TGTGCCATCAGTGAGTCCCGATGGGGTGAGACCTTC.

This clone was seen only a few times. In nucleotides, the CDR3 is TGTGCCAGCAGCTGGGACAGGTCTTCCGAAGCTTTCTTT. Amino acid sequence: CASSWDRSSEAFF. V is TRBV5-6 and J is TRBJ1-1; 8 positions match TRBD1. CDR3 length equals 13 residues. Per the germline V gene, CDR1 is SGHDT and CDR2 is YYEEEE. With 3 bases clipped from V and 8 bases from J, the junction kept 6 bases outside the gene matches.

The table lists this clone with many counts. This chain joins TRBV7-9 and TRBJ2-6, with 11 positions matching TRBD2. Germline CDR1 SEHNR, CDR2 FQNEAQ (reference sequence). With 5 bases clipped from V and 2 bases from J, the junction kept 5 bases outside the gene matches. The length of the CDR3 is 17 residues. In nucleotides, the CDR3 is TGTGCCAGCAGCACAACTAGCGGGGGCACTGGGGCCAACGTCCTGACTTTC. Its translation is CASSTTSGGTGANVLTF. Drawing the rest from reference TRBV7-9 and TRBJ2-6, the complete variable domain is DTGVSQNPRHKITKRGQNVTFRCDPISEHNRLYWYRQTLGQGPEFLTYFQNEAQLEKSRLLSDRFSAERPKGSFSTLEIQRTEQGDSAMYLCASSTTSGGTGANVLTFGAGSRLTVL.

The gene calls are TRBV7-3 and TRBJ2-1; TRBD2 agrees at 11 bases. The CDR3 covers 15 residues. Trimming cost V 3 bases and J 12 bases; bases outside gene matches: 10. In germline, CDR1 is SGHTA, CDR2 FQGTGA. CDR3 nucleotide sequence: TGTGCCAGCAGCTTCGGACTAGCGGGTTCGGTAGGGCAGTTCTTC. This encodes CASSFGLAGSVGQFF.

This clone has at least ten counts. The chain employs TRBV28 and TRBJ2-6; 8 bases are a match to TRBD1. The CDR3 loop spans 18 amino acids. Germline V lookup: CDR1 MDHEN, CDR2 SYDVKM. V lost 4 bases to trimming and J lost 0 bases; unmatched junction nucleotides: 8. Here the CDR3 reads CASSSPWTGSSGANVLTF. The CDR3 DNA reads TGTGCCAGCAGTTCCCCTTGGACAGGGAGCTCTGGGGCCAACGTCCTGACTTTC. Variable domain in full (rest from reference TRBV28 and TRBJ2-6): DVKVTQSSRYLVKRTGEKVFLECVQDMDHENMFWYRQDPGLGLRLIYFSYDVKMKEKGDIPEGYSVSREKKERFSLILESASTNQTSMYLCASSSPWTGSSGANVLTFGAGSRLTVL.

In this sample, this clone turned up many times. The CDR3 coding sequence is TGCGCCAGCAGCGTTGCACAGGTTCCGGCGAGCACTGAAGCTTTCTTT. The encoded protein is CASSVAQVPASTEAFF. The rearrangement joins TRBV5-1 to TRBJ1-1, with D possibly being TRBD1 (5 bases). Trimming shortened V by 4 bases and J by 4 bases, and 20 bases separated the two germline ends. Germline CDR1 SGHRS, CDR2 YFSETQ. The CDR3 covers 16 residues.

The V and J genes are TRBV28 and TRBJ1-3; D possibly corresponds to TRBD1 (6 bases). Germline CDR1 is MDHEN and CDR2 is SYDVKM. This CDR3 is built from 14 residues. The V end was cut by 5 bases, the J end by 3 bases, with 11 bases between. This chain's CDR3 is CASSRGALGNTIYF. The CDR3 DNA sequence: TGTGCCAGCAGTAGGGGGGCCCTTGGAAACACCATATATTTT. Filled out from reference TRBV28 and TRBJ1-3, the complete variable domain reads DVKVTQSSRYLVKRTGEKVFLECVQDMDHENMFWYRQDPGLGLRLIYFSYDVKMKEKGDIPEGYSVSREKKERFSLILESASTNQTSMYLCASSRGALGNTIYFGEGSWLTVV.

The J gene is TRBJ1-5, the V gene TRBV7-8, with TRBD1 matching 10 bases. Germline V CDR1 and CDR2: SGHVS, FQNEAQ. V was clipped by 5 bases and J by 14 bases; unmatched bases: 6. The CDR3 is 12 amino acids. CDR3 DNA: TGTGCCAGCAGCCGAGGGACAGGGGAGAAGCATTTT. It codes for CASSRGTGEKHF.

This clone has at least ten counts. CDR3 loop: CASSLDGEQPQHF. Here the CDR3 DNA reads TGTGCCAGCAGCTTAGATGGTGAGCAGCCCCAGCATTTT. The V gene is TRBV7-2, the J gene TRBJ1-5; no firm D call. The CDR3 covers 13 residues. V was pared by 1 base and J by 7 bases, with 8 bases between. CDR1 and CDR2 from the germline V gene are SGHTA and FQGNSA.

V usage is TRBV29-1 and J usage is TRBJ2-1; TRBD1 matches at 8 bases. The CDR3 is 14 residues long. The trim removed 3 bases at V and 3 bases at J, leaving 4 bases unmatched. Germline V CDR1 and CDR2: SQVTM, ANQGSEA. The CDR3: CSVDGRGHYNEQFF. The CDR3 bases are TGCAGCGTTGACGGCAGGGGGCACTACAATGAGCAGTTCTTC.

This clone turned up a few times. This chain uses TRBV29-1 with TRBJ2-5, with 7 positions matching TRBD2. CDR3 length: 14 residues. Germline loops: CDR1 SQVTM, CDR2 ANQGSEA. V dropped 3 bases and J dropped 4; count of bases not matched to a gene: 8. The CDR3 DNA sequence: TGCAGCGTTGATCAGGGAGGGCAGGGAGAGACCCAGTACTTC. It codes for CSVDQGGQGETQYF.

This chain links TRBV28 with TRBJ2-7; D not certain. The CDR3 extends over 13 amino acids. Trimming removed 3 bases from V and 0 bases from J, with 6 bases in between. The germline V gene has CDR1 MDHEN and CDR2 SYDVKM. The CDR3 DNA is TGTGCCAGCAGTTTGGCTAGCTCCTACGAGCAGTACTTC. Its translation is CASSLASSYEQYF.

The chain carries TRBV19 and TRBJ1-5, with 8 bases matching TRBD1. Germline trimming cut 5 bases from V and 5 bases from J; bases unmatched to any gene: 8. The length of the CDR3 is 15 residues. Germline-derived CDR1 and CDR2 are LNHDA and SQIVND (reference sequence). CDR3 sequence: CASSPDRARYQPQHF. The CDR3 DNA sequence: TGTGCCAGTAGTCCGGACAGGGCACGCTATCAGCCCCAGCATTTT. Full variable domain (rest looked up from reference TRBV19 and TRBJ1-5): DGGITQSPKYLFRKEGQNVTLSCEQNLNHDAMYWYRQDPGQGLRLIYYSQIVNDFQKGDIAEGYSVSREKKESFPLTVTSAQKNPTAFYLCASSPDRARYQPQHFGDGTRLSIL.

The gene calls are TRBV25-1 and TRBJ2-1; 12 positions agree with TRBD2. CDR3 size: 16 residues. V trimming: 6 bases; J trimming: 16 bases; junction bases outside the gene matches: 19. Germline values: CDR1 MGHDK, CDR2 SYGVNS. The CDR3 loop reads CASSSKTSGSAGSVFF. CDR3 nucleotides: TGTGCCAGCAGCTCGAAGACTAGCGGGAGTGCAGGGTCGGTCTTCTTC.

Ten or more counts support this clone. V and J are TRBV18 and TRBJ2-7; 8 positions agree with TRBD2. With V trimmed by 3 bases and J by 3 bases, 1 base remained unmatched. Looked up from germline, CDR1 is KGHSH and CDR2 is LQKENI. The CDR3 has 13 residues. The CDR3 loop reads CASSPGLGYEQYF. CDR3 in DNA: TGTGCCAGCTCACCGGGACTAGGCTACGAGCAGTACTTC.

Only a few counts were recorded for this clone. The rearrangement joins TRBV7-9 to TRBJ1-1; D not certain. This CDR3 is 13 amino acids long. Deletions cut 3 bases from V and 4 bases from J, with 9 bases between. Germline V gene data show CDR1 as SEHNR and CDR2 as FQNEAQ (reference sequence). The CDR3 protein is CASSLESLTEAFF. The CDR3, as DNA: TGTGCCAGCAGCTTGGAGAGCCTCACTGAAGCTTTCTTT.

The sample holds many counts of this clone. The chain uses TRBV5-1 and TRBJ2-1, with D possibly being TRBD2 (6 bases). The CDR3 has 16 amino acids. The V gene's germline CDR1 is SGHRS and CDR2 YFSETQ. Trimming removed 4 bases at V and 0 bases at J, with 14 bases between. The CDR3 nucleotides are TGCGCCAGCAGCATCAACGGGGGAAGCTCCTACAATGAGCAGTTCTTC. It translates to CASSINGGSSYNEQFF. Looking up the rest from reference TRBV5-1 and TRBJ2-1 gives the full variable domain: KAGVTQTPRYLIKTRGQQVTLSCSPISGHRSVSWYQQTPGQGLQFLFEYFSETQRNKGNFPGRFSGRQFSNSRSEMNVSTLELGDSALYLCASSINGGSSYNEQFFGPGTRLTVL.

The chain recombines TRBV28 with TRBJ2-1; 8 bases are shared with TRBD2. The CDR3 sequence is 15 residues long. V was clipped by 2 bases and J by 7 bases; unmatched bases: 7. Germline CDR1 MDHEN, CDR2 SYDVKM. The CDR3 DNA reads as TGTGCCAGCAGTTTAGTCGGGACTAGGATGAATGAGCAGTTCTTC. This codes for CASSLVGTRMNEQFF.